The clone carrying this T cell receptor (beta chain) has a handful of counts. No antigen is known for it. This sample is part of a study of beta chain features in type 1 diabetes. Isolated RNA was reverse transcribed in full, so expressed TCRB transcripts were sequenced. TCRdb keeps only in-frame clones here, not all; method: immunoSEQ multiplex PCR. Among under 900,000 clones listed, about a sixth were seen once. The CDR3 contains 15 residues. Germline-derived CDR1 and CDR2 are MNHEY and SMNVEV (reference sequence). Trimming took 2 bases from V and 6 from J, leaving 14 bases between them. Overall study results and limits: The naive, central memory and Treg TCRB repertoires of patients appeared to be more similar to one another than those of healthy donors. Sequencing the cDNA could make cells with high TCR expression show up more than they should. TCRB CDR3s were moderately but significantly shorter in Type 1 diabetes patients in all four CD4+ subsets.

The clonotype originates from a woman under 30 in good health. V and J are TRBV27 and TRBJ2-1; no clear D. The source material was naive CD4+ T cells from blood. DNA of the CDR3: TGTGCCAGCAGTTTAAGGTGGGCCAAGGGCAATGAGCAGTTCTTC. Translation: CASSLRWAKGNEQFF.